The clone carrying this T cell receptor beta chain was recorded many times. Its cognate antigen is unknown. The data are from a study of T cell repertoires in cytomegalovirus infection. The overall study: Both a matching HLA type and CMV infection were indicated by public TCR beta signatures.

Each CDR3 protein is one row after TCRdb ran MiXCR on the reads. The sample gives about 450,000 distinct CDR3 sequences, 25% to 40% of which show up once; roughly 13% is in the top ten. Regarding the study as a whole: There were carriers of CMV plus the relevant HLA, and cumulative public TCR beta family frequency identified them. There were HLA-C-restricted CMV-specific TCR beta clonotypes dominating the ex vivo response.

The CDR3 spans 14 residues. CDR1 and CDR2 from the germline V gene are SEHNR and FQNEAQ (reference sequence). Trimming shortened V by 2 bases and J by 8 bases, and 13 bases separated the two germline ends. This chain links TRBV7-9 with TRBJ2-1; the D is unclear. The sample taken for sequencing was PBMCs. This receptor was identified in a human donor in good health (CMV status not recorded). Some clones in this sample may be carry-over from other donors' samples. In nucleotides, the CDR3 is TGTGCCAGCAGCTTATTGACCACTACCGATGAGCAGTTCTTC. It encodes CASSLLTTTDEQFF.